This TCR beta chain is drawn from a study of shared clonotypes between healthy human individuals. Study context: Each donor's CD8 memory used one plate, CD8 naive two, each CD4 subset three. Study-wide results and limits: Clonotypes not shared had lower generation probabilities than those common to all four donors.

Notes on this clone: Its antigen is unidentified.

The germline CDR1 and CDR2 sequences are MGHRA and YSYEKL. The V end was cut by 2 bases, the J end by 5 bases, with 25 bases between. The CDR3 is made up of 18 amino acids. Deep was the level used in running the assay. This table comes from immunoSEQ multiplex PCR, and its TCRdb copy is limited to in-frame clones, with some not included. The sample contains 2 million to 2.5 million clones, under 97% of which appear only once. The TCR was taken from a man younger than 30 in good health. The gene calls are TRBV4-1 and TRBJ2-7, with D unresolved. The sequenced sample consisted of naive CD4+ T cells sorted from blood. Subset: CD45RA+ positively selected. CDR3: CASSQSRAPGRTRDEQYF. The CDR3 bases are TGCGCCAGCAGCCAATCCCGGGCCCCAGGACGCACGCGCGACGAGCAGTACTTC.